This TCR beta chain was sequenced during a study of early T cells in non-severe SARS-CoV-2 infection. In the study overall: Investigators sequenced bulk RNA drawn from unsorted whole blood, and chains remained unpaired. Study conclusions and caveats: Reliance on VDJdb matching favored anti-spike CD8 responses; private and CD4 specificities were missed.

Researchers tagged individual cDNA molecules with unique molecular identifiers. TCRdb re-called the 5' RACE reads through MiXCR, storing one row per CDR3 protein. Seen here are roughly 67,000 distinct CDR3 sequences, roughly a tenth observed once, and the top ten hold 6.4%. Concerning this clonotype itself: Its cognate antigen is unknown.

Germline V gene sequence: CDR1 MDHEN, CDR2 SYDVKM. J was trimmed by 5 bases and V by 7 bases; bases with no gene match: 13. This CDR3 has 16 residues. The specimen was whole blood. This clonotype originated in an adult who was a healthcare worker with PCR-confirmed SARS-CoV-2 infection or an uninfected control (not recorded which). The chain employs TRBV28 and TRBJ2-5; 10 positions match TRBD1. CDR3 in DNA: TGTGCCAGCAAACCCGGACAGGGGGTGATGAGGGAGACCCAGTACTTC. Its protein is CASKPGQGVMRETQYF.